This TCR beta chain was sequenced for a study of shared clonotypes between healthy human individuals. Study conclusions and caveats: Non-shared clonotypes were found to have lower generation probabilities than the clonotypes that were shared by all four of the sorted-subset donors.

The table came from immunoSEQ multiplex PCR; TCRdb's copy has only in-frame clones and leaves some out. The repertoire holds around 2,000,000 clones, with around 93% as singletons. The CDR3 covers 11 residues. Looked up from germline, CDR1 is MDHEN and CDR2 is SYDVKM. Selected positively for CCR7 and CD45RO-negative, naive CD8 cells excluded terminally differentiated effector memory CD45RA+ cells. Notes on this clone: Its target is unknown. The junction shows a germline mismatch at one end, possibly a read error.

The receptor was derived from a man aged 18 to 29 in good health. Some clones in this sample may be carry-over from other donors' samples. The material sequenced was naive CD8+ T cells from PBMCs. The V and J genes are TRBV28 and TRBJ2-7; 9 bases line up with TRBD2. The CDR3 bases are TGTGCCAGCAGCCGTAGCGGGAGCTTGCACTTC. Translated, it gives CASSRSGSLHF.